The 23 T cell receptor beta chains below come from one sample, sequenced in a study of cytomegalovirus exposure and HLA in healthy donors. Amplification used 60 Vbeta primers and 13 Jbeta primers. Produced via immunoSEQ multiplex PCR; TCRdb's table is partial and in-frame only. The sample consists of under 250,000 clones, about 85% of them appearing once. The specimen was PBMCs. The receptors derive from a girl aged 2 to 10 in good health and CMV-seronegative.

V and J are TRBV7-2 and TRBJ2-7, with a weak D call TRBD2 (5 bases). The CDR3 is made up of 13 amino acids. Trimming took off 0 bases at V and 2 bases at J, with 5 bases between the two ends. Germline CDR1 reads SGHTA; CDR2 reads FQGNSA. The CDR3 sequence is CASSLASAYEQYF. Here the CDR3 DNA reads TGTGCCAGCAGCTTAGCTAGCGCCTACGAGCAGTACTTC. Combining the CDR3 with reference TRBV7-2 and TRBJ2-7 gives the whole variable domain GAGVSQSPSNKVTEKGKDVELRCDPISGHTALYWYRQSLGQGLEFLIYFQGNSAPDKSGLPSDRFSAERTGGSVSTLTIQRTQQEDSAVYLCASSLASAYEQYFGPGTRLTVT.

This clone appeared a single time. The V call is TRBV5-6, the J call TRBJ1-5; a weak D match, TRBD1 (5 bases). The V end lost 4 bases, the J end lost 2 bases, and 16 bases lay between the germline ends. Germline loops: CDR1 SGHDT, CDR2 YYEEEE. This CDR3 is 16 amino acids long. The CDR3, as DNA: TGTGCCAGCAGCCTGGACGGGGGAGGGGGCAATCAGCCCCAGCATTTT. Amino acids: CASSLDGGGGNQPQHF.

The rearrangement uses TRBV5-4 and TRBJ1-2, with 8 bases fitting TRBD1. There are 15 residues in the CDR3. Germline CDR1 is SGHNT and CDR2 is YYREEE (reference sequence). V gave up 2 bases and J gave up 5 bases; unmatched junction bases: 8. The chain's CDR3 is CASSLTGTGDYGYTF. The CDR3 DNA reads TGTGCCAGCAGCTTAACCGGGACAGGTGATTATGGCTACACCTTC. The whole variable domain, filled in from reference TRBV5-4 and TRBJ1-2, reads ETGVTQSPTHLIKTRGQQVTLRCSSQSGHNTVSWYQQALGQGPQFIFQYYREEENGRGNFPPRFSGLQFPNYSSELNVNALELDDSALYLCASSLTGTGDYGYTFGSGTRLTVV.

V is TRBV14 and J is TRBJ1-2; D may be TRBD1 (6 bases). Germline V lookup: CDR1 SGHDN, CDR2 FVKESK. This CDR3 is 14 amino acids long. Deletions cut 4 bases from V and 8 bases from J, with 17 bases between. Here the CDR3 DNA reads TGTGCCAGCAGCCTAAGAGGGGGTCCTCTAGGCTACACCTTC. Its translation is CASSLRGGPLGYTF.

The sample holds a few counts of this clone. This chain uses TRBV5-1 with TRBJ2-7, with D perhaps TRBD2 (6 bases). The CDR3 sequence is 14 residues long. Germline CDR1 reads SGHRS; CDR2 reads YFSETQ. The V end was cut by 1 base, the J end by 2 bases, with 10 bases between. This CDR3 is CASSLRRVPYEQYF. The CDR3 DNA reads as TGCGCCAGCAGCTTGCGGAGGGTCCCCTACGAGCAGTACTTC.

V gene TRBV13 combines with J gene TRBJ2-6; TRBD1 matches 7 bases. CDR3 length: 17 residues. Germline V lookup: CDR1 PRHDT, CDR2 FYEKMQ (reference sequence). The junction had 9 bases not matched to a gene; V was cut back by 7 bases and J by 0 bases. CDR3 sequence reads: CASTEDRWNSGANVLTF. DNA of the CDR3: TGTGCCAGCACCGAGGACAGGTGGAACTCTGGGGCCAACGTCCTGACTTTC.

This chain joins TRBV18 and TRBJ2-7; TRBD2 matches at 14 bases. With 3 bases clipped from V and 4 bases from J, the junction kept 17 bases outside the gene matches. This CDR3 contains 20 residues. Germline V gene data show CDR1 as KGHSH and CDR2 as LQKENI. The CDR3 nucleotides read TGTGCCAGCTCACCGAACCCGGGACTAGCGGGGGTCCTCTCGGGGTACGAGCAGTACTTC. Its translation: CASSPNPGLAGVLSGYEQYF.

This chain joins TRBV6-5 and TRBJ2-2; D call uncertain. CDR3 length: 15 residues. The germline V and J ends were trimmed by 1 base and 3 bases, with 9 bases remaining between them. CDR1 and CDR2 from the germline V gene are MNHEY and SVGAGI. The CDR3 region is CASSYLYSDTGELFF. The CDR3 nucleotides read TGTGCCAGCAGTTACTTATACAGTGACACCGGGGAGCTGTTTTTT.

The V gene is TRBV7-2, the J gene TRBJ1-5, with a possible D match to TRBD1 (5 bases). This CDR3 region has 14 residues. V dropped 1 base and J dropped 4 bases, with 8 bases sitting between them. CDR1 is SGHTA, CDR2 FQGNSA, per germline. The CDR3 nucleotides are TGTGCCAGCAGCTTAGTGACAGTAAATCAGCCCCAGCATTTT. Amino acids: CASSLVTVNQPQHF.

V and J are TRBV12-2 and TRBJ2-7; the table calls TRBD2, which could not be checked here. TRBV12-2 is a listed pseudogene. The CDR3 sequence is 15 residues long. This CDR3 is CASRQGLPEWYEQYF. DNA for the CDR3: TGTGCAAGTCGCCAAGGACTACCAGAGTGGTACGAGCAGTACTTC.

The chain employs TRBV6-5 and TRBJ2-7; 9 bases line up with TRBD1. Germline V gene data show CDR1 as MNHEY and CDR2 as SVGAGI. The CDR3 contains 15 residues. With 6 bases clipped from V and 3 bases from J, the junction kept 9 bases outside the gene matches. The CDR3: CASRSGQGRGYEQYF. CDR3 in DNA: TGTGCCAGCAGGTCTGGACAGGGGAGGGGCTACGAGCAGTACTTC.

The chain couples TRBV7-6 to TRBJ2-2; 8 bases align to TRBD1. The CDR3 length is 15 residues. Germline CDR1 and CDR2: SGHVS and FNYEAQ. The V segment lost 3 bases and the J segment 7 bases; nucleotides outside the gene matches: 7. CDR3 bases: TGTGCCAGCAGCTTTGGACAGGGAATGAGCGGGGAGCTGTTTTTT. Amino acids: CASSFGQGMSGELFF.

The chain uses TRBV7-6 and TRBJ2-2; D may be TRBD2 (5 bases). Trimming cost V 3 bases and J 8 bases, with 25 bases left between them. Germline assignment: CDR1 SGHVS and CDR2 FNYEAQ. The CDR3 is 18 residues long. CDR3 DNA: TGTGCCAGCAGCTTGGAAGGTCTCGGGTCCGGACTTGTTGGGGAGCTGTTTTTT. It encodes CASSLEGLGSGLVGELFF. Combining the CDR3 with reference TRBV7-6 and TRBJ2-2 gives the whole variable domain GAGVSQSPRYKVTKRGQDVALRCDPISGHVSLYWYRQALGQGPEFLTYFNYEAQQDKSGLPNDRFSAERPEGSISTLTIQRTEQRDSAMYRCASSLEGLGSGLVGELFFGEGSRLTVL.

A few counts support this clone. The chain employs TRBV7-9 and TRBJ2-5; 9 bases match TRBD1. Germline V gives CDR1 SEHNR, CDR2 FQNEAQ (reference sequence). J lost 5 bases, V lost 5 bases, and 12 bases had no gene match. The CDR3 spans 16 residues. The CDR3, as DNA: TGTGCCAGCAGCGCCGGGACAGGGTGGGGTTGGGAGACCCAGTACTTC. This gives the protein CASSAGTGWGWETQYF.

This clone was recorded once. The chain has TRBV5-4 and TRBJ1-4, with D uncertain. CDR1 and CDR2 (germline): SGHNT, YYREEE (reference sequence). The germline V and J ends were trimmed by 1 base and 3 bases, with 4 bases remaining between them. The CDR3 is 13 residues long. Written as DNA, the CDR3 is TGTGCCAGCAGCTTGACAGCTAATGAAAAACTGTTTTTT. Protein: CASSLTANEKLFF.

The V gene is TRBV4-1, the J gene TRBJ2-1; 11 bases map to TRBD2. V dropped 0 bases and J dropped 10; count of bases not matched to a gene: 8. CDR1 is MGHRA and CDR2 is YSYEKL in the germline V gene. There are 16 residues in the CDR3. The CDR3 is CASSQDISGGAREQFF. Written as DNA, the CDR3 is TGCGCCAGCAGCCAAGATATTAGCGGGGGGGCCAGGGAGCAGTTCTTC.

The chain employs TRBV18 and TRBJ2-3; 9 nucleotides agree with TRBD1. V shed 3 bases, J shed 0 bases, and the junction held 1 base outside the gene matches. CDR3 length: 15 amino acids. Germline V lookup: CDR1 KGHSH, CDR2 LQKENI. The CDR3 is CASSPGQGSTDTQYF. The CDR3 DNA follows: TGTGCCAGCTCACCGGGACAGGGAAGCACAGATACGCAGTATTTT.

The V gene is TRBV27, the J gene TRBJ1-4; 7 bases are a match to TRBD1. This CDR3 is built from 15 residues. Germline loops: CDR1 MNHEY, CDR2 SMNVEV (reference sequence). V lost 4 bases to trimming and J lost 3 bases; unmatched junction nucleotides: 5. The CDR3: CASSSEGAPNEKLFF. CDR3 in DNA: TGTGCCAGCAGTTCTGAGGGGGCCCCTAATGAAAAACTGTTTTTT.

The chain links TRBV25-1 to TRBJ2-5; 7 bases line up with TRBD2. Trimming took 1 base from V and 5 from J; bases not matched to a gene: 4. The CDR3 loop spans 14 amino acids. Germline V gene sequence: CDR1 MGHDK, CDR2 SYGVNS. The CDR3 coding sequence is TGTGCCAGCAGTGAATGGGGTAGCGGGGAGACCCAGTACTTC. Translating it yields CASSEWGSGETQYF.

The V gene is TRBV9, the J gene TRBJ2-1, with a weak D call TRBD2 (6 bases). CDR1 and CDR2 from the germline V gene are SGDLS and YYNGEE. V shed 0 bases and J shed 6 bases, with 7 bases lying between them. This CDR3 spans 13 amino acids. CDR3 protein: CASSVELANEQFF. In DNA, the CDR3 is TGTGCCAGCAGCGTAGAACTAGCCAATGAGCAGTTCTTC.

The chain joins TRBV9 to TRBJ2-2; unclear D gene. The CDR3 has 13 amino acids. Germline V gene lookup returns CDR1 SGDLS and CDR2 YYNGEE. Trimming cost V 0 bases and J 6 bases, with 6 bases left between them. As DNA, the CDR3 is TGTGCCAGCAGCGTAGATATCGCCGGGGAGCTGTTTTTT. Translating it yields CASSVDIAGELFF.

The CDR3 is CASRPTGSSNQPQHF. DNA for the CDR3: TGTGCCAGCAGACCCACAGGGAGTAGCAATCAGCCCCAGCATTTT. The J gene is TRBJ1-5, the V gene TRBV6-5; D might be TRBD1 (6 bases). Germline CDR1 reads MNHEY; CDR2 reads SVGAGI. Trimming removed 6 bases from V and 0 bases from J, with 12 bases in between. This CDR3 region has 15 residues.

CDR3: CASSLRGPQHF. The CDR3 coding sequence is TGTGCCAGCAGCCTCAGGGGGCCCCAGCATTTT. This chain uses TRBV7-8 with TRBJ1-5; a possible D gene is TRBD1 (6 bases). Germline V gene lookup returns CDR1 SGHVS and CDR2 FQNEAQ. The CDR3 runs to 11 residues. The V end was cut by 5 bases, the J end by 9 bases, with 8 bases between. The full variable domain, in which reference TRBV7-8 and TRBJ1-5 provide the parts outside the CDR3, is GAGVSQSPRYKVAKRGQDVALRCDPISGHVSLFWYQQALGQGPEFLTYFQNEAQLDKSGLPSDRFFAERPEGSVSTLKIQRTQQEDSAVYLCASSLRGPQHFGDGTRLSIL.